These 29 T cell receptor beta chains share one sample of origin, sequenced in a study of control samples from healthy donors and cancer patients. The table came from immunoSEQ multiplex PCR; TCRdb's copy has only in-frame clones and leaves some out. The sample has more than 95,000 clones, around 87% seen once; the top ten hold 1% to 1.4%. Specimen: PBMCs. The receptors were sampled from a woman aged 50 to 65 with colorectal cancer.

The chain links TRBV10-3 to TRBJ2-7; the match to TRBD1 covers 8 bases. From germline, CDR1 is ENHRY and CDR2 SYGVKD. The CDR3 sequence is 16 residues long. With V trimmed by 2 bases and J by 3 bases, 9 bases remained unmatched. The CDR3 spells CAISEPTGGISYEQYF. The CDR3 DNA sequence: TGTGCCATCAGTGAGCCCACAGGGGGAATCAGCTACGAGCAGTACTTC.

V and J are TRBV5-8 and TRBJ2-3, with TRBD2 matching over 10 bases. With 7 bases clipped from V and 1 base from J, the junction kept 9 bases outside the gene matches. The length of the CDR3 is 16 residues. Germline values: CDR1 SGHTS, CDR2 YDEGEE. The CDR3 coding sequence is TGTGCCAGCTCGGGCCGAGCGGGAGGGGGCACAGATACGCAGTATTTT. It yields the protein CASSGRAGGGTDTQYF.

The chain combines TRBV3-1 (or the pseudogene TRBV3-2) with TRBJ1-2; D not certain. From germline, CDR1 is LGHDT and CDR2 YNNKEL (reference sequence). The length of the CDR3 is 12 residues. Trimming cost V 0 bases and J 4 bases, with 3 bases left between them. The CDR3 coding sequence is TGTGCCAGCAGCCAAGAAACCTATGGCTACACCTTC. Its translation is CASSQETYGYTF.

This chain links TRBV15 with TRBJ1-5; no clear D. CDR3 size: 15 residues. Germline V gene sequence: CDR1 LNHNV, CDR2 YYDKDF (reference sequence). The ends were cut back, 0 bases at V and 0 bases at J, with 6 bases in the middle. The CDR3 region has the DNA TGTGCCACCAGCAGAGATCGGGGTAGCAATCAGCCCCAGCATTTT. Its protein product is CATSRDRGSNQPQHF. Complete variable domain (other parts from reference TRBV15 and TRBJ1-5): DAMVIQNPRYQVTQFGKPVTLSCSQTLNHNVMYWYQQKSSQAPKLLFHYYDKDFNNEADTPDNFQSRRPNTSFCFLDIRSPGLGDTAMYLCATSRDRGSNQPQHFGDGTRLSIL.

This chain joins TRBV18 and TRBJ1-2; TRBD1 matches 7 bases. CDR1 and CDR2 from the germline V gene are KGHSH and LQKENI. The CDR3 has 15 residues. After removal of 6 bases from V and 0 bases from J, the junction contained 7 bases not matched to a gene. The CDR3 sequence is CASSLEGAANYGYTF. The CDR3 coding sequence is TGTGCCAGCTCCTTGGAGGGGGCGGCTAACTATGGCTACACCTTC.

CDR3 in DNA: TGTGCCAGCAGTTATACAGGAGAGACCCAGTACTTC. Protein product: CASSYTGETQYF. V and J are TRBV6-6 and TRBJ2-5; perhaps TRBD1 as D (5 bases). This CDR3 comprises 12 residues. Trimming cost V 3 bases and J 4 bases, with 6 bases left between them. Germline V CDR1 and CDR2: MNHNY, SVGAGI (reference sequence).

The V call is TRBV5-1, the J call TRBJ1-1; TRBD1 matches 7 bases. The CDR3 sequence is 15 residues long. V shed 2 bases and J 3 bases; nucleotides not matched to a gene: 7. Germline CDR1 is SGHRS and CDR2 is YFSETQ. CDR3 DNA sequence: TGCGCCAGCAGCTTTGAGGGGGCTGGGGACACTGAAGCTTTCTTT. This codes for CASSFEGAGDTEAFF. Looking up the rest from reference TRBV5-1 and TRBJ1-1 gives the full variable domain: KAGVTQTPRYLIKTRGQQVTLSCSPISGHRSVSWYQQTPGQGLQFLFEYFSETQRNKGNFPGRFSGRQFSNSRSEMNVSTLELGDSALYLCASSFEGAGDTEAFFGQGTRLTVV.

V usage is TRBV6-2 or TRBV6-3 and J usage is TRBJ2-7; D is perhaps TRBD1 or TRBD2 (5 bases each). The V end lost 4 bases, the J end lost 0 bases, and 13 bases lay between the germline ends. The V gene's germline CDR1 is MNHEY and CDR2 SVGEGT. The CDR3 sequence is 15 residues long. The CDR3 DNA reads TGTGCCAGCAGTTTATGGGACGCCCGCTCCTACGAGCAGTACTTC. As protein: CASSLWDARSYEQYF.

The genes are TRBV9 and TRBJ1-6, with D tentatively TRBD1 (6 bases). Germline CDR1 SGDLS, CDR2 YYNGEE. The CDR3 runs 15 residues. The ends were cut back, 4 bases at V and 10 bases at J, with 18 bases in the middle. The DNA for the CDR3 is TGTGCCAGCAGCTTCGCGGCAGGGGTGGAATCACCCCTCCACTTT. Translated, it gives CASSFAAGVESPLHF.

This chain joins TRBV3-1 (or the pseudogene TRBV3-2) and TRBJ2-5; D perhaps matches TRBD1 (6 bases). Germline V CDR1 and CDR2: LGHDT, YNNKEL (reference sequence). This CDR3 is 13 amino acids long. The ends were cut back, 5 bases at V and 3 bases at J, with 10 bases in the middle. In DNA, the CDR3 is TGTGCCAGCAGCTTCGGACAGAAAGAGACCCAGTACTTC. Its translation is CASSFGQKETQYF.

The chain is built from TRBV3-1 (or the pseudogene TRBV3-2) and TRBJ2-1; no definite D call. The CDR3 extends over 15 amino acids. In germline, CDR1 is LGHDT, CDR2 YNNKEL (reference sequence). The V and J ends lost 5 bases and 0 bases respectively, with 11 bases between them. The CDR3 DNA is TGTGCCAGCAGCGTTGGACGTCGCTCCTACAATGAGCAGTTCTTC. This encodes CASSVGRRSYNEQFF.

V usage is TRBV5-1 and J usage is TRBJ2-7; 12 nucleotides match TRBD1. J lost 6 bases, V lost 4 bases, and 14 bases had no gene match. Germline V gene sequence: CDR1 SGHRS, CDR2 YFSETQ. There are 17 residues in the CDR3. The DNA for the CDR3 is TGCGCCAGCAGCAGGCCAGCCGGGACAGGGGGCAAGAGCGAGCAGTACTTC. Residues: CASSRPAGTGGKSEQYF.

The chain has TRBV10-2 and TRBJ2-3; tentative D call: TRBD2 (6 bases). V lost 5 bases, J lost 3 bases, and 15 bases lay in between. The length of the CDR3 is 15 residues. Germline V gene data show CDR1 as WSHSY and CDR2 as SAAADI. The CDR3 DNA follows: TGCGCCAGCAGTTTGGTAGCGGAACAAACAGATACGCAGTATTTT. It is translated as CASSLVAEQTDTQYF.

The gene calls are TRBV12-3 or TRBV12-4 and TRBJ1-2, with D possibly TRBD1 on 6 matching bases. The CDR3 has 13 amino acids. Trimming took off 6 bases at V and 8 bases at J, with 16 bases between the two ends. CDR3 protein: CASRYTGLGGYTF. The CDR3 nucleotides read TGTGCCAGCAGATACACAGGGCTAGGGGGCTACACCTTC.

V usage is TRBV4-2 and J usage is TRBJ1-1, with a tentative D call TRBD1 (6 bases). CDR3 length: 13 residues. Trimming pared 5 bases from V and 3 bases from J, leaving 10 bases between. CDR1 and CDR2 (germline): LGHNA, YNFKEQ. The CDR3 bases are TGTGCCAGCAGCTTAGGACAGTACACTGAAGCTTTCTTT. Translation gives CASSLGQYTEAFF.

V is TRBV30 and J is TRBJ1-1; D gene ambiguous. Trimming took off 0 bases at V and 3 bases at J, with 5 bases between the two ends. The CDR3 has 12 amino acids. The germline V gene encodes CDR1 GTSNPN and CDR2 SVGIG (reference sequence). CDR3 DNA sequence: TGTGCCTGGAGTGTTCCGGACACTGAAGCTTTCTTT. This codes for CAWSVPDTEAFF.

The V call is TRBV28, the J call TRBJ2-1; a possible D gene is TRBD1 (5 bases). This CDR3 comprises 14 residues. Germline V gene lookup returns CDR1 MDHEN and CDR2 SYDVKM. Trimming took 10 bases from V and 0 from J, leaving 13 bases between them. In DNA, the CDR3 is TGTGCCACTCAGGGCCTAAGCTCCTACAATGAGCAGTTCTTC. Translating gives CATQGLSSYNEQFF.

About this clone: Additional DNA sequences in this sample encode the identical CDR3. The chain is built from TRBV5-1 and TRBJ1-2; D perhaps matches TRBD1 (6 bases). The CDR3 spans 15 residues. In germline, CDR1 is SGHRS, CDR2 YFSETQ. V lost 0 bases, J lost 4 bases, and 13 bases lay in between. DNA of the CDR3: TGCGCCAGCAGCTTGGGGGCGGGGGGGCCCTATGGCTACACCTTC. Translation: CASSLGAGGPYGYTF.

V gene TRBV27 combines with J gene TRBJ2-1; the match to TRBD2 covers 7 bases. Germline CDR1 is MNHEY and CDR2 is SMNVEV (reference sequence). The CDR3 loop spans 19 amino acids. The V segment lost 4 bases and the J segment 0 bases; nucleotides outside the gene matches: 15. CDR3 sequence: CASSYAAGVAGGSYNEQFF. As DNA, the CDR3 is TGTGCCAGCAGTTATGCCGCCGGAGTAGCGGGCGGCTCCTACAATGAGCAGTTCTTC.

The rearrangement uses TRBV28 and TRBJ1-1; D gene uncertain. Trimming pared 2 bases from V and 1 base from J, leaving 8 bases between. CDR3 length: 14 residues. Per the germline V gene, CDR1 is MDHEN and CDR2 is SYDVKM. CDR3 nucleotide sequence: TGTGCCAGCAGTTTAGCCCCCCCGAACACTGAAGCTTTCTTT. It translates to CASSLAPPNTEAFF. Looking up the rest from reference TRBV28 and TRBJ1-1 gives the full variable domain: DVKVTQSSRYLVKRTGEKVFLECVQDMDHENMFWYRQDPGLGLRLIYFSYDVKMKEKGDIPEGYSVSREKKERFSLILESASTNQTSMYLCASSLAPPNTEAFFGQGTRLTVV.

The rearrangement links TRBV5-1 to TRBJ2-3; D might be TRBD2 (6 bases). Germline CDR1 and CDR2: SGHRS and YFSETQ. This CDR3 has 15 residues. Deletions cut 1 base from V and 1 base from J, with 10 bases between. This CDR3 is CASSLTGLGTDTQYF. CDR3 DNA: TGCGCCAGCAGCTTGACGGGACTTGGCACAGATACGCAGTATTTT.

The rearrangement links TRBV30 to TRBJ1-2, with D tentatively TRBD1 (5 bases). Germline CDR1 is GTSNPN and CDR2 is SVGIG (reference sequence). This CDR3 comprises 11 residues. The CDR3 sequence: CAGGVDYGYTF. The CDR3 nucleotides read TGTGCTGGGGGGGTCGACTATGGCTACACCTTC. The variable domain in full, completed from reference TRBV30 and TRBJ1-2, reads SQTIHQWPATLVQPVGSPLSLECTVEGTSNPNLYWYRQAAGRGLQLLFYSVGIGQISSEVPQNLSASRPQDRQFILSSKKLLLSDSGFYLCAGGVDYGYTFGSGTRLTVV.

The rearrangement links TRBV7-8 to TRBJ1-5; D not certain. CDR1 is SGHVS and CDR2 is FQNEAQ in the germline V gene. V shed 5 bases and J shed 2 bases, with 13 bases lying between them. CDR3 length: 15 amino acids. CDR3 nucleotides: TGTGCCAGCAGCAAAGCCCTGGAGGGCAATCAGCCCCAGCATTTT. It yields the protein CASSKALEGNQPQHF.

The CDR3 DNA reads TGTGCCAGCAGTTACTCCCCAGGGGTGAGGACTGAAGCTTTCTTT. This translates into CASSYSPGVRTEAFF. The chain recombines TRBV6-5 with TRBJ1-1; D possibly corresponds to TRBD1 (6 bases). This CDR3 is 15 amino acids long. Germline lookup yields CDR1 MNHEY and CDR2 SVGAGI. Trimming removed 0 bases from V and 5 bases from J, with 13 bases in between.

The chain couples TRBV13 to TRBJ1-1; TRBD1 agrees at 11 bases. The ends lost 3 bases at V and 0 bases at J; junction bases unmatched: 9. CDR1 and CDR2 from the germline V gene are PRHDT and FYEKMQ (reference sequence). The CDR3 consists of 18 residues. The CDR3 nucleotides read TGTGCCAGCAGCTTGGTAGGGACAGGGGGGCCAATGAACACTGAAGCTTTCTTT. It encodes CASSLVGTGGPMNTEAFF. Drawing the rest from reference TRBV13 and TRBJ1-1, the complete variable domain is AAGVIQSPRHLIKEKRETATLKCYPIPRHDTVYWYQQGPGQDPQFLISFYEKMQSDKGSIPDRFSAQQFSDYHSELNMSSLELGDSALYFCASSLVGTGGPMNTEAFFGQGTRLTVV.

V gene TRBV6-5 combines with J gene TRBJ1-6; maybe TRBD1 (6 bases). Germline V gene lookup returns CDR1 MNHEY and CDR2 SVGAGI. Trimming shortened V by 0 bases and J by 13 bases, and 19 bases separated the two germline ends. The CDR3 length is 16 residues. CDR3 nucleotide sequence: TGTGCCAGCAGTTACTCAGGGCGTGGCGGGGACAACCCCCTCCACTTT. The encoded protein is CASSYSGRGGDNPLHF.

The gene calls are TRBV28 and TRBJ2-7; 9 nucleotides agree with TRBD2. Germline V lookup: CDR1 MDHEN, CDR2 SYDVKM. Trimming removed 6 bases from V and 5 bases from J; junction bases left unmatched: 14. The CDR3 contains 16 residues. CDR3: CASSPPLIAGVDEQYF. CDR3 DNA sequence: TGTGCCAGCAGCCCTCCCTTGATAGCGGGAGTAGACGAGCAGTACTTC. The whole variable domain, filled in from reference TRBV28 and TRBJ2-7, reads DVKVTQSSRYLVKRTGEKVFLECVQDMDHENMFWYRQDPGLGLRLIYFSYDVKMKEKGDIPEGYSVSREKKERFSLILESASTNQTSMYLCASSPPLIAGVDEQYFGPGTRLTVT.

This chain links TRBV7-9 with TRBJ1-1; no firm D call. Looked up from germline, CDR1 is SEHNR and CDR2 is FQNEAQ (reference sequence). The CDR3 contains 15 residues. The V end lost 4 bases, the J end lost 0 bases, and 12 bases lay between the germline ends. The CDR3 spells CASSSTGPMNTEAFF. The CDR3 DNA reads as TGTGCCAGCAGCTCTACCGGGCCTATGAACACTGAAGCTTTCTTT. Full variable domain (rest looked up from reference TRBV7-9 and TRBJ1-1): DTGVSQNPRHKITKRGQNVTFRCDPISEHNRLYWYRQTLGQGPEFLTYFQNEAQLEKSRLLSDRFSAERPKGSFSTLEIQRTEQGDSAMYLCASSSTGPMNTEAFFGQGTRLTVV.

V usage is TRBV16 and J usage is TRBJ1-1; perhaps TRBD1 as D (5 bases). Germline assignment: CDR1 KGHSY and CDR2 FQNENV. CDR3 length: 16 residues. V was shortened by 0 bases and J by 1 base, with 12 bases between the two germline ends. The CDR3 DNA reads TGTGCCAGCAGCCAATCGAACCGCGGGGCGAACACTGAAGCTTTCTTT. Protein sequence: CASSQSNRGANTEAFF.